This TCR beta chain was recorded in a study of vaccination and CD4 T cells after COVID-19. Study in general: Control cultures received a CEFX pool, an HIV-1 Nef pool, or no peptide.

Germline trimming cut 7 bases from V and 4 bases from J; bases unmatched to any gene: 2. The germline V gene has CDR1 MNHEY and CDR2 SMNVEV (reference sequence). The CDR3 length is 14 residues. Study-wide results and caveats: The median SARS-CoV-2-reactive clonotype number increased from approximately 21 to 38, without statistical significance. Among convalescent patients, a median about 83% of reactive clones emerged only after vaccination.

Cultured CD4+ T cells had their DNA profiled by the Oncomine TCR Beta short-read assay. Cultures of CD4+ T cells served as the source for extracting genomic DNA. TCRdb reprocessed the PCR reads with MiXCR, giving one entry per CDR3 protein. The repertoire includes fewer than 20,000 distinct CDR3 sequences, around 80% of them detected once, and about 17% sits in the top ten. About this clonotype itself: Its antigen is currently unknown.

Treatment of the sample: roughly ten-day PBMC culture with coronavirus spike peptide pools or control peptides (ViraFEST assay). The sequence derives from a human donor who received a COVID-19 vaccine. The sample in question was CD4+ T cells from blood, cultured in vitro, obtained after SARS-CoV-2 vaccination. The V call is TRBV27, the J call TRBJ2-5; 14 positions agree with TRBD2. The CDR3 is CASKTSGGAETQYF. CDR3 in DNA: TGTGCCAGCAAGACTAGCGGGGGGGCAGAGACCCAGTACTTC.